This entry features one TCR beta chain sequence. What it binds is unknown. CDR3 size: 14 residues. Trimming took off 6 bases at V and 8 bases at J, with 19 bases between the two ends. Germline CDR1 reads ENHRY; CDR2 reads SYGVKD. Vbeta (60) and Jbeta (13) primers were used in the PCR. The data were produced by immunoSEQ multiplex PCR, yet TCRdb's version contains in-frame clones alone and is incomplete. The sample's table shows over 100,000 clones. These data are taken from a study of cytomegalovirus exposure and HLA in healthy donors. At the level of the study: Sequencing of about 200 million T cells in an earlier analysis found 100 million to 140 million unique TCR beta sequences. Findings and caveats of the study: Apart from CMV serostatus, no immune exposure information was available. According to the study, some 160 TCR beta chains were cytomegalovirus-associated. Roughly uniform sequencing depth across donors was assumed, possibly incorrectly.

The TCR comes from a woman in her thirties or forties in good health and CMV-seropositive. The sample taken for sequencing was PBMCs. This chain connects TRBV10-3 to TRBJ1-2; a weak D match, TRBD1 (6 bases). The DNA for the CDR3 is TGTGCCATCAGGAACAGGGAGGGGGGCCACGGCTACACCTTC. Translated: CAIRNREGGHGYTF.